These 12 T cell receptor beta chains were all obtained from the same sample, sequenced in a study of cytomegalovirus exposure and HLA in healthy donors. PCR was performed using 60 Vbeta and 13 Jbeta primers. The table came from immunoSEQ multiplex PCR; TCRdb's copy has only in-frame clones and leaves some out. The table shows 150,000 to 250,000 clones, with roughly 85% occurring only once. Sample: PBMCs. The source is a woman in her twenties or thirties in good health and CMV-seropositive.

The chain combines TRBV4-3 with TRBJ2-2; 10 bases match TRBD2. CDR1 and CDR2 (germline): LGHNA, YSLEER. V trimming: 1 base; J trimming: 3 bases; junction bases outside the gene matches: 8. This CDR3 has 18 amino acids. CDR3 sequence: CASSQVRSGRADTGELFF. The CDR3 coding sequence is TGCGCCAGCAGCCAAGTTCGGAGCGGGAGGGCCGACACCGGGGAGCTGTTTTTT.

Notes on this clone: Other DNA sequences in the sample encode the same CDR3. In nucleotides, the CDR3 is TGTGCCAGCAGCTTGAGTAGAGATACGCAGTATTTT. Protein sequence: CASSLSRDTQYF. The chain has TRBV5-6 and TRBJ2-3, with D hard to call. Trimming removed 1 base from V and 5 bases from J, with 5 bases in between. Germline assignment: CDR1 SGHDT and CDR2 YYEEEE. The CDR3 covers 12 residues. The full variable domain, completed using reference TRBV5-6 and TRBJ2-3, is DAGVTQSPTHLIKTRGQQVTLRCSPKSGHDTVSWYQQALGQGPQFIFQYYEEEERQRGNFPDRFSGHQFPNYSSELNVNALLLGDSALYLCASSLSRDTQYFGPGTRLTVL.

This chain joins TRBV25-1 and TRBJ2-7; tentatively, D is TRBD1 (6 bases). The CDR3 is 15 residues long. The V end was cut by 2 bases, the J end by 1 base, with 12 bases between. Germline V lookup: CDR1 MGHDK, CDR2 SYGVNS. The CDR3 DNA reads TGTGCCAGCAGTGAACCAGGGGCCAATTCCTACGAGCAGTACTTC. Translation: CASSEPGANSYEQYF.

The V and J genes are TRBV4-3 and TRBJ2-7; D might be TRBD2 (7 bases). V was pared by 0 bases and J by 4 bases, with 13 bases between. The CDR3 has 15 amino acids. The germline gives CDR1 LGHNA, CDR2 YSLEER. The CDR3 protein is CASSQDGGGQYEQYF. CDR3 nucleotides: TGCGCCAGCAGCCAAGATGGGGGGGGGCAATACGAGCAGTACTTC.

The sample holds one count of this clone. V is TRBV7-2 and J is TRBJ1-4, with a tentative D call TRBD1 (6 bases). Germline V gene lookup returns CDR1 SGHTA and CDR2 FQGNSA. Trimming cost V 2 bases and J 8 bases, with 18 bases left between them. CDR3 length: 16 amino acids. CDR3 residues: CASSLHSGGLGEKLFF. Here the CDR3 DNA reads TGTGCCAGCAGCTTACACTCGGGGGGGCTAGGGGAAAAACTGTTTTTT.

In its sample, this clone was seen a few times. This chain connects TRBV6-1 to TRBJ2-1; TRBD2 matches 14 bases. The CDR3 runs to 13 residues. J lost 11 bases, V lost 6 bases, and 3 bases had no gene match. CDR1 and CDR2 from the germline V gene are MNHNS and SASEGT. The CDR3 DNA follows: TGTGCCAGCAGCCGGACTAGCGGGGGGAAGCAGTTCTTC. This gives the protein CASSRTSGGKQFF.

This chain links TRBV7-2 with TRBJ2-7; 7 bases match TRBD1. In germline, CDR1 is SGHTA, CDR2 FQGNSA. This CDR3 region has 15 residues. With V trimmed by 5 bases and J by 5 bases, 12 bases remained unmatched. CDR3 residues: CASSVGTAPANEQYF. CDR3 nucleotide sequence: TGTGCCAGCAGCGTCGGGACAGCTCCTGCGAACGAGCAGTACTTC.

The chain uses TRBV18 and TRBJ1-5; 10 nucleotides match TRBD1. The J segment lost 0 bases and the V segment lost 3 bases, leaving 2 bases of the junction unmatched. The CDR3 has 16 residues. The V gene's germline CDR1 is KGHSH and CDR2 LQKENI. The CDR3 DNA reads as TGTGCCAGCTCACCCGGGACAGGGGTTAGCAATCAGCCCCAGCATTTT. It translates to CASSPGTGVSNQPQHF.

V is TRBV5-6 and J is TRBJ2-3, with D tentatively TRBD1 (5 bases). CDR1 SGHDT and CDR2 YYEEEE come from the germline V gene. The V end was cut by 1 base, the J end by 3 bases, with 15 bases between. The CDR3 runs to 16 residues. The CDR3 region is CASSLLRTSPTDTQYF. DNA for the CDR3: TGTGCCAGCAGCTTGCTCCGGACAAGTCCGACAGATACGCAGTATTTT.

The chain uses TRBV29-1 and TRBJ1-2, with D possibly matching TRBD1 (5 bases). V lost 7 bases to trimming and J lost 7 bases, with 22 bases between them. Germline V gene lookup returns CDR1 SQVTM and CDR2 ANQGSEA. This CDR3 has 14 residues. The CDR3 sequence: CSAKPGTGMGGYTF. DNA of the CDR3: TGCAGCGCTAAACCCGGGACTGGGATGGGTGGCTACACCTTC.

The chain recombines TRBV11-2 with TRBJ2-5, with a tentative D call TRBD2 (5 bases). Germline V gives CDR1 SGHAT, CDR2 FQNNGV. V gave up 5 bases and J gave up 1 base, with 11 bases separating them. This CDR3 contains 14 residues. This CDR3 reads CASSPSLAQETQYF. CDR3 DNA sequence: TGTGCCAGCAGCCCGTCCCTAGCCCAAGAGACCCAGTACTTC.

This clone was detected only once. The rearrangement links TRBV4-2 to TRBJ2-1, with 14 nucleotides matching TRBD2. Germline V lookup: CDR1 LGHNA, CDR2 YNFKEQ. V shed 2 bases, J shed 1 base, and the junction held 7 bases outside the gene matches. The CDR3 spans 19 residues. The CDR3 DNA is TGTGCCAGCAGCCAACTAAAGACTAGCGGGAGGGGGTCCTACAATGAGCAGTTCTTC. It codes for CASSQLKTSGRGSYNEQFF.